This TCR beta chain emerged from a study of long-term antiretroviral therapy in people with HIV (dated by TCRdb to between 2021 and 2023). Turning to the overall study: Collection of the earliest samples took place about a decade ahead of the 2015 WHO recommendation for immediate ART, at a time when ART was typically delayed until CD4 counts fell. A retrospective serial study tested whether changes in peripheral blood TRB repertoire composition and diversity were associated with ART initiation and durable HIV suppression. From 25 to 30 adults with confirmed HIV infection, the cohort provided some 200 cryopreserved PBMC samples, gathered serially across a mean of approximately six years (range 1-12). Among the 30 or so participants with HIV, roughly eleven were female. No cross-contamination during QIAcube processing was seen in test extractions of a monoclonal T-cell line run alongside around 34 polyclonal samples. Results and caveats for the whole study, not just this receptor: Inferences about post-ART repertoire changes were limited because no data were available on ART adherence, viral resistance or therapy changes. Because cell numbers in pre-ART samples were limited, unsorted PBMC were profiled instead of sorted CD4+ and CD8+ T cells. Owing to limited PBMC availability, only the TCR beta chain was sequenced, without alpha chain pairing. The repertoire was dominated across all time points by expanded TRB clones identified before ART initiation, although this dominance was seen to fluctuate and to decrease in many PLHIV after ART. Starting ART was linked to a significant rise in TRB diversity, yet even with long-term ART the diversity remained significantly lower than in transplant donor controls. Narrower CDR3 length ranges were observed in HIV repertoires than in controls, and an antigen-experienced repertoire with only a slight naive shift after ART was suggested by the network structure. The samples span the years 2004 to 2017, and the ART regimens used at that time may not be as effective as current regimens.

Remarks on this clone: What this receptor recognizes is not known. No base quality values were provided; no much bigger clone lies one nucleotide off.

The CDR3 covers 15 residues, taking in both the cysteine and the phenylalanine. The retained sequence is limited to the CDR3, 45 bases, with the frame set at the first base. The immunoSEQ hsTCRB v3.0 assay was used at survey level resolution to sequence the TRB variable region. TRB sequencing targeted a depth of 40,000-50,000 T-cell genomes per sample. TRB libraries were pooled and sequenced on an Illumina MiSeq using a v3 150-cycle kit. The authors processed their data as follows. Repertoire analysis was performed in R inside a reproducible Nextflow workflow that covered QC, data transformation and analysis. LymphoSeq2, an R package for AIRR-Seq data exploration, was used to implement custom analyses. After excluding several samples that yielded fewer than 5000 total TRB sequences, 150 to 200 HIV repertoires remained for analysis. Among the roughly 190 retained HIV repertoires, approximately 59 were collected before ART initiation and 120 to 140 after ART initiation. Repertoires were downsampled to 5000 TRB nucleotide sequences, with summary statistics averaged over 100 downsampling iterations. TRB sequences were retained for analysis only if CDR3 regions of at least seven amino acids were present. Diversity was assessed using a clonality score derived from Shannon entropy and using the Gini coefficient. In repertoire networks, the top 5000 CDR3 amino acid sequences were linked whenever an edit distance of one separated two sequences. Antigen specificity groups and MHC restriction were predicted for TRB CDR3 amino acid sequences with GLIPH2. CDR3 amino acid sequences were matched against VDJdb and McPAS-TCR to flag known CMV, EBV, HIV or tissue antigen associations. Pre-ART, post-ART and control groups were compared with Wilcoxon signed-rank tests and Holm-Bonferroni correction. TCRdb's version of the immuneACCESS table is confined to in-frame rearrangements and falls short of the full clone set. An unresolved V gene accounts for under half of the shortfall where checked; the remainder is of unknown origin. D and trimming come from the DNA, and the V and J calls and clone size come from that table. This sample has some 25,000 clones in its table, and about 80% of those were observed once. Of the sample, about 5.3% falls within the top ten clones.

To be included, a participant needed at least one PBMC sample from before ART initiation plus at least two post-ART samples. Every participant with HIV received treatment in the United States of America. Before DNA extraction, cryopreserved samples containing about 0.9-11 million PBMC were thawed and washed. At the time of the earliest PBMC sample for each participant with HIV, ages ranged from 23 to 54 years. PBMC samples were contributed by each participant from 1-4 timepoints before ART initiation and 2-8 timepoints after ART initiation, with a median of 7 samples. Serial HIV viral load, CD4+ T-cell count, ART history and demographic data were obtained for every participant. Using a Qiagen kit on a QIAcube, genomic DNA was extracted from unsorted PBMC, with samples processed in batches of 12.

The sequencing used unsorted PBMCs, collected 0.7 years before starting antiretroviral therapy. The sequence was collected from a man under 40 with HIV. Rearrangement joined TRBV21-1 to TRBJ1-6; TRBD1, the table's D call, was not compared with the DNA. TRBV21-1 is marked as a pseudogene. The sequence in DNA is TGTGCCAGCAGCAAAAGGGGACAATATAATTCACCCCTCCACTTT. This is translated as CASSKRGQYNSPLHF.